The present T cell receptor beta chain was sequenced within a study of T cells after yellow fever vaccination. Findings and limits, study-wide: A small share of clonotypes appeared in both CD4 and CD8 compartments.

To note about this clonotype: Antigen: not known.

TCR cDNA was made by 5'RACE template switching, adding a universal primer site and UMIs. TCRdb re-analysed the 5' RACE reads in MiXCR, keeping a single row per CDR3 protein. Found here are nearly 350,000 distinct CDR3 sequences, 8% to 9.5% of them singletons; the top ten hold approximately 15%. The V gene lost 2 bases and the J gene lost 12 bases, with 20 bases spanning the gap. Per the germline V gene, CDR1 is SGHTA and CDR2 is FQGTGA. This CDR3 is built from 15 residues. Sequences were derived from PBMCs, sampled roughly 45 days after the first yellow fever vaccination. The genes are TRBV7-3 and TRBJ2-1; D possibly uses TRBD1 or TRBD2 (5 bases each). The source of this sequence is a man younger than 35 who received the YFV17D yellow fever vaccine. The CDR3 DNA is TGTGCCAGCAGCTTATATTCGGGGACCGTGGGTGTGCAGTTCTTC. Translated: CASSLYSGTVGVQFF. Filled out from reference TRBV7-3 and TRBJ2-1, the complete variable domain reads GAGVSQTPSNKVTEKGKYVELRCDPISGHTALYWYRQSLGQGPEFLIYFQGTGAADDSGLPNDRFFAVRPEGSVSTLKIQRTERGDSAVYLCASSLYSGTVGVQFFGPGTRLTVL.